This passage covers 29 T cell receptor beta chains from one sample sequenced in a study of shared clonotypes between healthy human individuals. TCRdb's copy holds only in-frame clones and misses some; the assay was immunoSEQ multiplex PCR. Among around 2,100,000 clones listed, about 95% were seen once. Positive CCR7 selection of CD45RO-negative cells yielded the naive CD8 cells, and terminally differentiated effector memory CD45RA+ cells were excluded. The sequenced material came from naive CD8+ T cells sorted from blood. The receptors were sampled from a man between 18 and 29 years old in good health.

This rearrangement joins TRBV7-6 to TRBJ1-5; 11 bases are shared with TRBD1. Germline V gives CDR1 SGHVS, CDR2 FNYEAQ. V lost 3 bases, J lost 9 bases, and 4 bases stayed unmatched. The length of the CDR3 is 14 residues. CDR3 nucleotide sequence: TGTGCCAGCAGCTTGGGACAGGGGGAATGGCCCCAGCATTTT. This translates into CASSLGQGEWPQHF.

The rearrangement joins TRBV30 to TRBJ2-2, with 13 positions matching TRBD2. With 5 bases clipped from V and 6 bases from J, the junction kept 15 bases outside the gene matches. The germline CDR1 and CDR2 sequences are GTSNPN and SVGIG (reference sequence). CDR3 size: 18 residues. This CDR3 reads CAWFEPGTSGESAGELFF. The CDR3 coding sequence is TGTGCCTGGTTCGAACCCGGGACTAGCGGGGAATCCGCCGGGGAGCTGTTTTTT. Complete variable domain (other parts from reference TRBV30 and TRBJ2-2): SQTIHQWPATLVQPVGSPLSLECTVEGTSNPNLYWYRQAAGRGLQLLFYSVGIGQISSEVPQNLSASRPQDRQFILSSKKLLLSDSGFYLCAWFEPGTSGESAGELFFGEGSRLTVL.

Here the CDR3 DNA reads TGTGCCAGCAGCTTGGGACAGGGGTACAATCAGCCCCAGCATTTT. It codes for CASSLGQGYNQPQHF. V usage is TRBV5-8 and J usage is TRBJ1-5; 8 nucleotides match TRBD1. Germline-derived CDR1 and CDR2 are SGHTS and YDEGEE. Trimming at V came to 0 bases and at J to 3 bases, leaving 2 bases not matched to a gene. The CDR3 covers 15 residues.

The rearrangement links TRBV9 to TRBJ2-3; 11 bases align to TRBD2. The CDR3 spans 16 residues. J gave up 3 bases and V 4 bases, and 7 bases lay outside the gene matches. Germline CDR1 is SGDLS and CDR2 is YYNGEE. CDR3 amino acids: CASSLVTSGVTDTQYF. DNA for the CDR3: TGTGCCAGCAGCTTAGTGACTAGCGGGGTAACAGATACGCAGTATTTT.

The chain employs TRBV27 and TRBJ1-4, with D tentatively TRBD1 (6 bases). The CDR3 runs 14 residues. Trimming stripped 5 bases from V and 8 bases from J, with 15 bases between. Germline-derived CDR1 and CDR2 are MNHEY and SMNVEV (reference sequence). The CDR3 here is CASSLRGREEKLFF. The CDR3 region has the DNA TGTGCCAGCAGTCTCCGGGGGCGGGAAGAAAAACTGTTTTTT.

V gene TRBV6-6 combines with J gene TRBJ2-5; possibly TRBD2 for D (5 bases). The CDR3 is 14 amino acids. The V end lost 6 bases, the J end lost 1 base, and 12 bases lay between the germline ends. Germline loops: CDR1 MNHNY, CDR2 SVGAGI (reference sequence). This chain's CDR3 is CASSPLGVQETQYF. In DNA form, the CDR3 reads TGTGCCAGCAGCCCTCTGGGAGTCCAAGAGACCCAGTACTTC.

The chain carries TRBV6-1 and TRBJ1-2, with D perhaps matching TRBD1 (6 bases). The germline V gene has CDR1 MNHNS and CDR2 SASEGT. The length of the CDR3 is 15 residues. Trimming took off 10 bases at V and 0 bases at J, with 18 bases between the two ends. The CDR3 bases are TGTGCCACCCTTAAAGACAGGTTGGCTAACTATGGCTACACCTTC. Its protein product is CATLKDRLANYGYTF.

The chain employs TRBV6-1 and TRBJ2-7, with D possibly matching TRBD2 (7 bases). V was pared by 2 bases and J by 4 bases, with 18 bases between. The CDR3 sequence is 16 residues long. The V gene's germline CDR1 is MNHNS and CDR2 SASEGT. CDR3 in DNA: TGTGCCAGCAGTGAATTTGAGGGGGGGCCTCTTTACGAGCAGTACTTC. Protein sequence: CASSEFEGGPLYEQYF.

This clone was detected only once. Other DNA sequences in this specimen translate into the identical CDR3. The chain combines TRBV30 with TRBJ2-1; D gene ambiguous. Germline V lookup: CDR1 GTSNPN, CDR2 SVGIG (reference sequence). This CDR3 comprises 11 residues. Deletions cut 0 bases from V and 10 bases from J, with 7 bases between. The DNA for the CDR3 is TGTGCCTGGAGTGTGGTTAACGAGCAGTTCTTC. Translating gives CAWSVVNEQFF.

About this clone: The junction differs from germline at one of its ends, possibly a read error. The chain couples TRBV7-7 to TRBJ2-3; tentative D call: TRBD1 (5 bases). The CDR3 spans 15 residues. Germline-derived CDR1 and CDR2 are SSHAT and FNYEAQ (reference sequence). CDR3 residues: CASSLRGSSTDTQYF. The CDR3 DNA is TGTGCTAGCAGCTTAAGGGGCTCTAGCACAGATACGCAGTATTTT.

V usage is TRBV27 and J usage is TRBJ2-2; TRBD1 aligns across 8 bases. V trimming: 5 bases; J trimming: 4 bases; junction bases outside the gene matches: 9. CDR3 length: 16 residues. Germline loops: CDR1 MNHEY, CDR2 SMNVEV (reference sequence). CDR3 sequence reads: CASSPSTGAGTGELFF. CDR3 sequence (DNA): TGTGCCAGCAGTCCCTCGACAGGGGCGGGCACCGGGGAGCTGTTTTTT.

As for this clone: The same CDR3 also results from other DNA sequences found in this sample. This chain links TRBV27 with TRBJ2-7; D remains unclear. The germline V and J ends were trimmed by 2 bases and 1 base, with 6 bases remaining between them. The CDR3 is 13 residues long. CDR1 is MNHEY, CDR2 SMNVEV, per germline (reference sequence). The chain's CDR3 is CASSLGISYEQYF. Written as DNA, the CDR3 is TGTGCCAGCAGTTTAGGCATTTCCTACGAGCAGTACTTC.

The chain couples TRBV6-1 to TRBJ2-5; 9 bases line up with TRBD1. V gave up 6 bases and J gave up 2 bases; unmatched junction bases: 7. The germline gives CDR1 MNHNS, CDR2 SASEGT. The CDR3 is 15 amino acids. The CDR3: CASSVGQGSQETQYF. CDR3 in DNA: TGTGCCAGCAGCGTGGGACAGGGCAGTCAAGAGACCCAGTACTTC.

Comment on this clone: Other DNA sequences of this sample code for an identical CDR3. This chain connects TRBV19 to TRBJ2-7; D perhaps matches TRBD1 (6 bases). The CDR3 contains 14 residues. The germline V gene encodes CDR1 LNHDA and CDR2 SQIVND (reference sequence). The V and J ends lost 5 bases and 0 bases respectively, with 11 bases between them. The chain's CDR3 is CASSVEDSSYEQYF. CDR3 coding DNA: TGTGCCAGTAGTGTTGAGGACAGCTCCTACGAGCAGTACTTC. Based on the CDR3 plus reference TRBV19 and TRBJ2-7, the full variable domain is DGGITQSPKYLFRKEGQNVTLSCEQNLNHDAMYWYRQDPGQGLRLIYYSQIVNDFQKGDIAEGYSVSREKKESFPLTVTSAQKNPTAFYLCASSVEDSSYEQYFGPGTRLTVT.

V usage is TRBV10-3 and J usage is TRBJ1-3; no firm D call. Per the germline V gene, CDR1 is ENHRY and CDR2 is SYGVKD. The germline V and J ends were trimmed by 3 bases and 4 bases, with 7 bases remaining between them. CDR3 length: 13 residues. This CDR3 reads CAISDADGNTIYF. CDR3 in DNA: TGTGCCATCAGTGATGCCGACGGAAACACCATATATTTT.

This chain links TRBV7-9 with TRBJ2-5; D is uncertain. Trimming removed 5 bases at V and 0 bases at J, with 13 bases between. Germline loops: CDR1 SEHNR, CDR2 FQNEAQ (reference sequence). The CDR3 extends over 15 amino acids. Written as DNA, the CDR3 is TGTGCCAGCAGCCCAATTCTACGGGACCAAGAGACCCAGTACTTC. Residues: CASSPILRDQETQYF. Full variable domain (outside the CDR3, taken from reference TRBV7-9 and TRBJ2-5): DTGVSQNPRHKITKRGQNVTFRCDPISEHNRLYWYRQTLGQGPEFLTYFQNEAQLEKSRLLSDRFSAERPKGSFSTLEIQRTEQGDSAMYLCASSPILRDQETQYFGPGTRLLVL.

The chain is built from TRBV9 and TRBJ2-1, with TRBD2 as a possible D gene (6 bases). The CDR3 is 17 residues long. The germline V gene has CDR1 SGDLS and CDR2 YYNGEE. Trimming cost V 6 bases and J 6 bases, with 25 bases left between them. The CDR3, as DNA: TGTGCCAGCACCCGTGGGCCTAGCGAGACAATGGGCAATGAGCAGTTCTTC. Protein product: CASTRGPSETMGNEQFF.

The rearrangement uses TRBV7-9 and TRBJ1-2; D gene ambiguous. The CDR3 sequence is 10 residues long. The V gene's germline CDR1 is SEHNR and CDR2 FQNEAQ (reference sequence). V was shortened by 3 bases and J by 6 bases, with 2 bases between the two germline ends. CDR3 sequence: CASSFDGYTF. The CDR3 DNA reads as TGTGCCAGCAGCTTCGATGGCTACACCTTC.

The CDR3 coding sequence is TGTGCCAGCAGCTTGTTTGGACAGGGCAATGAGCAGTTCTTC. Translating it yields CASSLFGQGNEQFF. V usage is TRBV5-6 and J usage is TRBJ2-1, with 8 bases lining up with TRBD1. This CDR3 comprises 14 residues. Per germline, CDR1 SGHDT and CDR2 YYEEEE. Trimming at V came to 1 base and at J to 6 bases, leaving 3 bases not matched to a gene.

The chain combines TRBV25-1 with TRBJ2-1, with a tentative D call TRBD2 (5 bases). Germline loops: CDR1 MGHDK, CDR2 SYGVNS. Trimming took 3 bases from V and 4 from J, leaving 7 bases between them. This CDR3 is built from 13 residues. In nucleotides, the CDR3 is TGTGCCAGCAGTGACGGGGTTTACAATGAGCAGTTCTTC. Translated, it gives CASSDGVYNEQFF.

J is TRBJ1-6 and V is TRBV19; 8 nucleotides match TRBD1. V shed 8 bases, J shed 9 bases, and the junction held 12 bases outside the gene matches. The germline CDR1 and CDR2 sequences are LNHDA and SQIVND (reference sequence). This CDR3 is 15 amino acids long. The CDR3 loop reads CASSLRGQGSSPLHF. The CDR3 nucleotides are TGTGCCAGTTCACTCAGGGGGCAGGGAAGTTCACCCCTCCACTTT.

This clone came up once. The chain employs TRBV27 and TRBJ1-1; maybe TRBD1 (5 bases). Between the trimmed V and J ends, which lost 4 bases and 7 bases, there was a span of 13 bases. This CDR3 has 13 residues. CDR1 and CDR2 (germline): MNHEY, SMNVEV (reference sequence). The CDR3 DNA sequence: TGTGCCAGCAGTTCGTTACAGGCTTTTGAAGCTTTCTTT. Translated, it gives CASSSLQAFEAFF.

The CDR3 coding sequence is TGTGCCAGCAGTGATAAAACGGAGACCCAGTACTTC. This sequence encodes CASSDKTETQYF. The chain recombines TRBV6-4 with TRBJ2-5; D not certain. The V gene's germline CDR1 is MRHNA and CDR2 SNTAGT. V shed 3 bases and J shed 5 bases, with 7 bases lying between them. There are 12 residues in the CDR3.

This chain connects TRBV10-2 to TRBJ2-2; 13 nucleotides agree with TRBD2. V lost 1 base and J lost 4; bases outside the gene matches: 9. The V gene's germline CDR1 is WSHSY and CDR2 SAAADI. The CDR3 sequence is 19 residues long. The CDR3 sequence: CASSELGTSGIGATGELFF. Here the CDR3 DNA reads TGCGCCAGCAGTGAGTTGGGGACTAGCGGGATCGGTGCCACCGGGGAGCTGTTTTTT.

This clone turned up a few times. The sample contains more than one DNA sequence encoding this CDR3. The rearrangement joins TRBV9 to TRBJ2-2, with D unresolved. V was pared by 0 bases and J by 6 bases, with 6 bases between. Germline CDR1 and CDR2: SGDLS and YYNGEE. The CDR3 sequence is 13 residues long. CDR3 residues: CASSVVGSGELFF. In nucleotides, the CDR3 is TGTGCCAGCAGCGTAGTTGGGTCCGGGGAGCTGTTTTTT.

Points on this clone: The same CDR3 also results from other DNA sequences found in this sample. This rearrangement joins TRBV13 to TRBJ2-7; 9 nucleotides align to TRBD1. Germline CDR1 is PRHDT and CDR2 is FYEKMQ (reference sequence). J gave up 5 bases and V 5 bases, and 4 bases lay outside the gene matches. CDR3 size: 13 residues. The CDR3 DNA follows: TGTGCCAGCAGCCAGGACAGGGGCCACGAGCAGTACTTC. Its translation: CASSQDRGHEQYF.

The V gene is TRBV27, the J gene TRBJ2-1; 7 positions agree with TRBD2. The germline V gene encodes CDR1 MNHEY and CDR2 SMNVEV (reference sequence). The CDR3 is made up of 11 amino acids. Trimming removed 4 bases from V and 13 bases from J; junction bases left unmatched: 4. CDR3 sequence reads: CASSSRDYQFF. CDR3 DNA: TGTGCCAGCAGTTCCCGGGACTACCAGTTCTTC.

The chain carries TRBV5-6 and TRBJ2-7; D perhaps matches TRBD2 (6 bases). This CDR3 is 14 amino acids long. Germline V gene sequence: CDR1 SGHDT, CDR2 YYEEEE. Trimming left V 3 bases short and J 6 bases short, with 16 bases between. In DNA form, the CDR3 reads TGTGCCAGCAGCTGGGTGGGCCCCGGGGGCGAGCAGTACTTC. Translation gives CASSWVGPGGEQYF.

Comments on this clone: This same CDR3 is encoded by further DNA sequences in the sample. The rearrangement links TRBV19 to TRBJ1-5; 7 bases agree with TRBD1. The V and J ends lost 3 bases and 6 bases, in that order; junction bases with no gene match: 5. The germline V gene has CDR1 LNHDA and CDR2 SQIVND (reference sequence). CDR3 length: 14 residues. CDR3: CASSIRDRGQPQHF. CDR3 nucleotides: TGTGCCAGTAGTATTAGGGACAGAGGTCAGCCCCAGCATTTT.